The sequence of this T cell receptor (beta chain) was determined in a study of memory CD4+ T cells and cytomegalovirus serostatus. CDR1 is SEHNR, CDR2 FQNEAQ, per germline (reference sequence). This CDR3 is built from 13 residues. The V and J ends lost 3 bases and 1 base respectively, with 6 bases between them. Single viable CD3+CD4+CD8-CD45RO+ cells were sorted as the memory CD4+ T cells. TCRdb keeps only in-frame clones here, not all; method: immunoSEQ multiplex PCR. The sample lists 35,000 to 50,000 clones; roughly 79% were seen once. This clonotype originated in an adult in good health and CMV-seronegative. The specimen sequenced was memory CD4+ T cells from blood. This chain connects TRBV7-9 to TRBJ1-1; no definite D call. Here the CDR3 reads CASSFDANTEAFF. Written as DNA, the CDR3 is TGTGCCAGCAGCTTTGATGCGAACACTGAAGCTTTCTTT. Full variable domain (rest looked up from reference TRBV7-9 and TRBJ1-1): DTGVSQNPRHKITKRGQNVTFRCDPISEHNRLYWYRQTLGQGPEFLTYFQNEAQLEKSRLLSDRFSAERPKGSFSTLEIQRTEQGDSAMYLCASSFDANTEAFFGQGTRLTVV.